This entry concerns a single T cell receptor beta chain. Its antigen is still unknown. Via MiXCR, TCRdb re-called the reads, giving one row per CDR3 protein. The profile shows about 480,000 distinct CDR3 sequences, 30% to 40% of them singletons. These data come from a study of T cell repertoires in cytomegalovirus infection. Whole-study findings and limits: The ex vivo response showed dominance by HLA-C-restricted CMV-specific TCR beta clonotypes.

Germline loops: CDR1 MDHEN, CDR2 SYDVKM. The V and J ends lost 7 bases and 0 bases respectively, with 16 bases between them. The CDR3 loop spans 15 amino acids. The source is a human donor in good health (CMV status not recorded). Some clones in this sample may be carry-over from other donors' samples. The sequences come from cultured PBMCs, collected from culture after CMV antigen stimulation. The gene calls are TRBV28 and TRBJ2-7; a possible D gene is TRBD2 (6 bases). This CDR3 reads CASNPGVSHSYEQYF. For the CDR3, the DNA is TGTGCCAGCAATCCGGGAGTCTCTCACTCCTACGAGCAGTACTTC.